This is a list of T cell receptor beta chains from one sample in a study of shared T cell receptors in the human thymus. The protocol was immunoSEQ multiplex PCR, while the TCRdb copy is restricted to in-frame clones and leaves out a portion. The sample yields fewer than 700,000 clones, approximately 90% seen once. This sample was also put to use in a study of human thymus T cells.

What was sequenced was thymocytes. The source is a boy under two years old with a congenital heart defect. The CDR3 runs from the conserved cysteine through the conserved F or W. The D gene is left open where the match is weak. The listing skips clone size in some rows; elsewhere it reads once, few, many or a size class.

clone_size: few
v_call: TRBV19
j_call: TRBJ2-1
d_call: TRBD2
cdr3_aa: CASTAAGTSGSYEQFF
cdr3_nt: TGTGCCAGTACAGCGGCGGGGACTAGCGGGAGCTATGAGCAGTTCTTC

clone_size: NA
v_call: TRBV4-1
j_call: TRBJ2-2
d_call: TRBD1
cdr3_aa: CASSPGQTLPGELFF
cdr3_nt: TGCGCCAGCAGCCCGGGACAGACACTTCCCGGGGAGCTGTTTTTT

clone_size: NA
v_call: TRBV6-5
j_call: TRBJ2-5
d_call: NA
cdr3_aa: CASTPPGSWKTQYF
cdr3_nt: TGTGCCAGCACTCCGCCGGGGAGTTGGAAGACCCAGTACTTC

clone_size: NA
v_call: TRBV30
j_call: TRBJ2-7
d_call: TRBD1
cdr3_aa: CAWIIDRAPYEQYF
cdr3_nt: TGTGCCTGGATCATCGACAGGGCCCCGTACGAGCAGTACTTC

clone_size: NA
v_call: TRBV10-3
j_call: TRBJ1-5
d_call: NA
cdr3_aa: CAISDSPVRGYSNQPQHF
cdr3_nt: TGTGCCATCAGTGACAGTCCTGTTAGGGGTTATAGCAATCAGCCCCAGCATTTT

clone_size: NA
v_call: TRBV25-1
j_call: TRBJ2-3
d_call: TRBD2
cdr3_aa: CASSESFSLAGRTDTQYF
cdr3_nt: TGTGCCAGCAGTGAATCCTTCTCACTAGCGGGGCGCACAGATACGCAGTATTTT

clone_size: few
v_call: TRBV14
j_call: TRBJ1-3
d_call: TRBD1
cdr3_aa: CASSVRQGRGNTIYF
cdr3_nt: TGTGCCAGCAGCGTGAGACAGGGGCGAGGAAACACCATATATTTT

clone_size: NA
v_call: TRBV27
j_call: TRBJ2-5
d_call: TRBD2
cdr3_aa: CASSLAGAVGETQYF
cdr3_nt: TGTGCCAGCAGTTTAGCGGGAGCGGTGGGAGAGACCCAGTACTTC

clone_size: once
v_call: TRBV5-6
j_call: TRBJ2-3
d_call: TRBD2
cdr3_aa: CASSLGVAGEGTDTQYF
cdr3_nt: TGTGCCAGCAGCTTGGGGGTAGCGGGAGAGGGTACAGATACGCAGTATTTT

clone_size: once
v_call: TRBV30
j_call: TRBJ2-3
d_call: TRBD2
cdr3_aa: CAWTLLAGGTDTQYF
cdr3_nt: TGTGCCTGGACCCTACTAGCGGGAGGCACAGATACGCAGTATTTT

clone_size: NA
v_call: TRBV5-6
j_call: TRBJ2-7
d_call: TRBD2
cdr3_aa: CASKGGQAYEQYF
cdr3_nt: TGTGCCAGCAAGGGAGGGCAAGCCTACGAGCAGTACTTC

clone_size: few
v_call: TRBV7-2
j_call: TRBJ2-2
d_call: TRBD2
cdr3_aa: CASSLDRLAGGSAGELFF
cdr3_nt: TGTGCCAGCAGCTTAGATAGACTAGCGGGAGGAAGCGCCGGGGAGCTGTTTTTT

clone_size: NA
v_call: TRBV27
j_call: TRBJ1-5
d_call: TRBD1
cdr3_aa: CASSSSGTGIYQPQHF
cdr3_nt: TGTGCCAGCAGTTCGTCCGGGACAGGGATTTATCAGCCCCAGCATTTT

clone_size: NA
v_call: TRBV4-3
j_call: TRBJ2-7
d_call: NA
cdr3_aa: CASSQSPGVHEQYF
cdr3_nt: TGCGCCAGCAGCCAATCCCCGGGGGTCCACGAGCAGTACTTC

clone_size: NA
v_call: TRBV15
j_call: TRBJ1-2
d_call: NA
cdr3_aa: CATSRGQLNYGYTF
cdr3_nt: TGTGCCACCTCTCGTGGACAGCTAAACTATGGCTACACCTTC

clone_size: NA
v_call: TRBV5-4
j_call: TRBJ2-2
d_call: NA
cdr3_aa: CASSPQRTGELFF
cdr3_nt: TGTGCCAGCAGCCCCCAGAGGACCGGGGAGCTGTTTTTT

clone_size: NA
v_call: TRBV5-1
j_call: TRBJ2-5
d_call: NA
cdr3_aa: CASSLARLEPQYF
cdr3_nt: TGCGCCAGCAGCTTGGCCAGGTTAGAGCCCCAGTACTTC

clone_size: NA
v_call: TRBV6-1
j_call: TRBJ1-1
d_call: NA
cdr3_aa: CASFGTREMNTEAFF
cdr3_nt: TGTGCCAGCTTTGGTACTCGGGAGATGAACACTGAAGCTTTCTTT

clone_size: NA
v_call: TRBV11-2
j_call: TRBJ2-3
d_call: NA
cdr3_aa: CASSFNFAGHSHDTQYF
cdr3_nt: TGTGCCAGCAGCTTCAATTTTGCGGGCCACTCTCACGATACGCAGTATTTT

clone_size: NA
v_call: TRBV11-2
j_call: TRBJ2-3
d_call: TRBD2
cdr3_aa: CASSLLRWAGVADTQYF
cdr3_nt: TGTGCCAGCAGCTTACTGCGTTGGGCGGGAGTTGCAGATACGCAGTATTTT

clone_size: few
v_call: TRBV5-6
j_call: TRBJ2-1
d_call: TRBD2
cdr3_aa: CASSLLGLAEGNEQFF
cdr3_nt: TGTGCCAGCAGCTTACTCGGACTAGCGGAGGGTAATGAGCAGTTCTTC

clone_size: NA
v_call: TRBV16
j_call: TRBJ1-2
d_call: NA
cdr3_aa: CASSQSGAGAIFNYGYTF
cdr3_nt: TGTGCCAGCAGCCAATCAGGGGCAGGGGCGATTTTCAACTATGGCTACACCTTC

clone_size: once
v_call: TRBV7-9
j_call: TRBJ1-2
d_call: TRBD1
cdr3_aa: CASRQGSSYGYTF
cdr3_nt: TGTGCCAGCAGACAGGGGTCTAGCTATGGCTACACCTTC

clone_size: NA
v_call: TRBV7-2
j_call: TRBJ2-2
d_call: NA
cdr3_aa: CASSPGRGTGELFF
cdr3_nt: TGTGCCAGCAGCCCGGGGAGAGGCACCGGGGAGCTGTTTTTT

clone_size: NA
v_call: TRBV4-2
j_call: TRBJ2-5
d_call: TRBD2
cdr3_aa: CASSQDHEGGRQETQYF
cdr3_nt: TGTGCCAGCAGCCAAGATCACGAGGGAGGGCGTCAAGAGACCCAGTACTTC

clone_size: NA
v_call: TRBV12-1
j_call: TRBJ2-2
d_call: NA
cdr3_aa: CGRGGHGELFF
cdr3_nt: TGTGGCCGCGGGGGTCACGGGGAGCTGTTTTTT

clone_size: NA
v_call: TRBV28
j_call: TRBJ1-2
d_call: NA
cdr3_aa: CASSLSDRDYGYTF
cdr3_nt: TGTGCCAGCAGTTTATCCGACAGAGACTATGGCTACACCTTC

clone_size: NA
v_call: TRBV11-3
j_call: TRBJ2-3
d_call: TRBD2
cdr3_aa: CASSLLAGVGADTQYF
cdr3_nt: TGTGCCAGCAGCTTACTAGCGGGAGTTGGGGCAGATACGCAGTATTTT